These 23 T cell receptor beta chains share one sample of origin, sequenced in a study of a mutant IDH1 vaccine in newly diagnosed glioma (dated by TCRdb to about 2021). The antigens for these receptors are not known. The time point label corresponds to: week 47, end of study. Each vaccine dose was 300 ug of a 20-mer mutant IDH1 peptide in Montanide, given subcutaneously with topical imiquimod. Libraries were made using the immunoSEQ multiplex PCR assay. TCRdb holds this immuneACCESS table with in-frame rearrangements only. Some clones are missing; in checked studies, unresolved V genes explain under half, and the rest has no known cause. The sample data list approximately 50,000 clones, and less than 90% of these were observed just once. The leading ten clones occupy more than 3% of the sample. Sequences were derived from PBMCs, sampled from a glioma patient whose treatment included an IDH1 peptide vaccine. These TCRs come from a woman in her fifties or sixties with glioma.

The rearrangement links TRBV9 to TRBJ1-2; TRBD1 agrees at 7 bases. From germline, CDR1 is SGDLS and CDR2 YYNGEE. The CDR3 runs 15 residues. The V gene end was trimmed by 4 bases and the J gene end by 4 bases; junction bases not matched to a gene: 10. For the CDR3, the DNA is TGTGCCAGCAGCCCAGGAGGACAGGTCCTCTATGGCTACACCTTC. It yields the protein CASSPGGQVLYGYTF. The full variable domain, in which reference TRBV9 and TRBJ1-2 provide the parts outside the CDR3, is DSGVTQTPKHLITATGQRVTLRCSPRSGDLSVYWYQQSLDQGLQFLIQYYNGEERAKGNILERFSAQQFPDLHSELNLSSLELGDSALYFCASSPGGQVLYGYTFGSGTRLTVV.

The chain combines TRBV5-1 with TRBJ2-1; D possibly corresponds to TRBD2 (5 bases). CDR3 length: 14 amino acids. Per germline, CDR1 SGHRS and CDR2 YFSETQ. The V gene lost 1 base and the J gene lost 7 bases, with 12 bases spanning the gap. The CDR3 region is CASSLPERGNEQFF. The CDR3 DNA is TGCGCCAGCAGCTTGCCGGAGCGAGGGAATGAGCAGTTCTTC.

This clone was counted a few times. The J gene is TRBJ2-2, the V gene TRBV21-1; no DNA check was done on the table's D call, TRBD1. TRBV21-1 constitutes a pseudogene. The CDR3 is made up of 14 amino acids. DNA for the CDR3: TGTCCGTTCCAGGGACAGAATGACACCGGGGAGCTGTTTTTT. It yields the protein CPFQGQNDTGELFF.

This rearrangement joins TRBV7-9 to TRBJ1-1; D possibly corresponds to TRBD1 (5 bases). Germline V gives CDR1 SEHNR, CDR2 FQNEAQ (reference sequence). CDR3 length equals 14 residues. V shed 5 bases and J shed 1 base, with 11 bases lying between them. The chain's CDR3 is CASSQLQGNTEAFF. CDR3 coding DNA: TGTGCCAGCAGCCAACTCCAGGGGAACACTGAAGCTTTCTTT.

This chain joins TRBV19 and TRBJ1-4; D gene unclear. CDR1 is LNHDA, CDR2 SQIVND, per germline (reference sequence). The length of the CDR3 is 15 residues. Trimming took 3 bases from V and 5 from J, leaving 13 bases between them. CDR3 in amino acids: CASSMLARLNEKLFF. The CDR3, as DNA: TGTGCCAGTAGTATGCTGGCCAGGCTAAATGAAAAACTGTTTTTT.

The chain has TRBV6-7 and TRBJ1-1; 9 bases are shared with TRBD1. TRBV6-7 is filed as an ORF, its function uncertain. After removal of 5 bases from V and 6 bases from J, the junction contained 13 bases not matched to a gene. The CDR3 has 16 amino acids. CDR3: CASSPPPGQGSAEAFF. The DNA of the CDR3 is TGTGCCAGCAGTCCGCCCCCCGGACAGGGGAGCGCTGAAGCTTTCTTT.

This rearrangement joins TRBV6-5 to TRBJ1-2; 7 bases are shared with TRBD1. J gave up 8 bases and V 7 bases, and 10 bases lay outside the gene matches. Germline CDR1 is MNHEY and CDR2 is SVGAGI. The CDR3 extends over 13 amino acids. This CDR3 is CASTRQGRIGYTF. CDR3 DNA sequence: TGTGCCAGCACTCGACAGGGTCGCATCGGCTACACCTTC.

This chain joins TRBV4-3 and TRBJ2-2, with no clear D. The germline V gene has CDR1 LGHNA and CDR2 YSLEER. The V and J ends lost 2 bases and 3 bases respectively, with 10 bases between them. This CDR3 has 15 amino acids. This CDR3 is CASSQSHYYTGELFF. The CDR3 DNA is TGCGCCAGCAGCCAAAGTCACTACTACACCGGGGAGCTGTTTTTT.

V usage is TRBV25-1 and J usage is TRBJ2-7; 11 bases map to TRBD1. CDR3 size: 17 residues. The V gene's germline CDR1 is MGHDK and CDR2 SYGVNS. Trimming cost V 10 bases and J 0 bases; bases outside gene matches: 14. CDR3 amino acids: CAMLGQGVRRSSYEQYF. In DNA, the CDR3 is TGTGCCATGCTGGGACAGGGGGTCCGAAGGAGCTCCTACGAGCAGTACTTC.

This chain connects TRBV6-5 to TRBJ1-2; D not resolved. Trimming stripped 8 bases from V and 1 base from J, with 5 bases between. Germline CDR1 is MNHEY and CDR2 is SVGAGI. The CDR3 covers 11 residues. Here the CDR3 reads CASGLNYGYTF. CDR3 sequence (DNA): TGTGCCAGCGGTCTTAACTATGGCTACACCTTC.

This rearrangement joins TRBV7-2 to TRBJ2-7; TRBD1 aligns across 11 bases. The J segment lost 5 bases and the V segment lost 5 bases, leaving 5 bases of the junction unmatched. Germline values: CDR1 SGHTA, CDR2 FQGNSA. The CDR3 has 14 amino acids. CDR3 DNA sequence: TGTGCCAGCAGCCCCAGGACAGGGGGCGACGAGCAGTACTTC. Its protein product is CASSPRTGGDEQYF.

In its sample, this clone was seen a few times. The chain recombines TRBV2 with TRBJ1-1; a possible D gene is TRBD1 (6 bases). The CDR3 extends over 15 amino acids. Germline V gives CDR1 SNHLY, CDR2 FYNNEI. The V gene lost 6 bases and the J gene lost 0 bases, with 14 bases spanning the gap. The CDR3 is CASSPDSPMNTEAFF. In nucleotides, the CDR3 is TGTGCCAGCAGCCCGGACAGCCCCATGAACACTGAAGCTTTCTTT.

The chain carries TRBV6-5 and TRBJ1-6; D not resolved. V lost 2 bases and J 6 bases, leaving 8 bases between the germline ends. This CDR3 has 14 amino acids. Germline-derived CDR1 and CDR2 are MNHEY and SVGAGI. The CDR3 region has the DNA TGTGCCAGCAGTTACGACCACCTTAATTCACCCCTCCACTTT. This encodes CASSYDHLNSPLHF.

The chain uses TRBV9 and TRBJ1-2; D gene ambiguous. Germline V gene sequence: CDR1 SGDLS, CDR2 YYNGEE. V dropped 4 bases and J dropped 5 bases, with 15 bases sitting between them. This CDR3 is built from 14 residues. CDR3 coding DNA: TGTGCCAGCAGCCCAAACGGCAGAAATTATGGCTACACCTTC. Its protein is CASSPNGRNYGYTF.

V gene TRBV5-1 combines with J gene TRBJ2-7, with D unclear. In germline, CDR1 is SGHRS, CDR2 YFSETQ. V shed 2 bases and J shed 4 bases, with 7 bases lying between them. The length of the CDR3 is 12 residues. The chain's CDR3 is CASSFLGYEQYF. The CDR3 nucleotides read TGCGCCAGCAGCTTCCTTGGGTACGAGCAGTACTTC.

This sequence joins TRBV7-8 and TRBJ1-1, with D uncertain. Germline-derived CDR1 and CDR2 are SGHVS and FQNEAQ. The CDR3 has 15 residues. The V and J ends lost 5 bases and 4 bases respectively, with 17 bases between them. This chain's CDR3 is CASSPEGGWVTEAFF. The CDR3 DNA sequence: TGTGCCAGCAGCCCCGAAGGCGGCTGGGTCACTGAAGCTTTCTTT.

The chain is built from TRBV7-2 and TRBJ2-3; the D is unclear. Germline CDR1 is SGHTA and CDR2 is FQGNSA. The CDR3 contains 14 residues. V gave up 5 bases and J gave up 4 bases, with 13 bases separating them. The CDR3 DNA reads as TGTGCCAGCAGCCGCAGGTTGGAAGCAGATACGCAGTATTTT. It encodes CASSRRLEADTQYF. The complete variable domain, with remaining parts taken from reference TRBV7-2 and TRBJ2-3, reads GAGVSQSPSNKVTEKGKDVELRCDPISGHTALYWYRQSLGQGLEFLIYFQGNSAPDKSGLPSDRFSAERTGGSVSTLTIQRTQQEDSAVYLCASSRRLEADTQYFGPGTRLTVL.

The rearrangement joins TRBV19 to TRBJ2-3; no definite D call. The CDR3 sequence is 11 residues long. The V gene's germline CDR1 is LNHDA and CDR2 SQIVND (reference sequence). Trimming cost V 3 bases and J 6 bases, with 4 bases left between them. For the CDR3, the DNA is TGTGCCAGTAGTATTGCGGATACGCAGTATTTT. The encoded protein is CASSIADTQYF.

This clone showed up just a few times. The CDR3 nucleotides are TGCGCCAGCAGCCTCTTAGCAGTACAGGGGAACTACGAGCAGTACTTC. This encodes CASSLLAVQGNYEQYF. The rearrangement joins TRBV4-1 to TRBJ2-7; 7 nucleotides match TRBD1. The V segment lost 4 bases and the J segment 3 bases; nucleotides outside the gene matches: 12. Germline loops: CDR1 MGHRA, CDR2 YSYEKL. The CDR3 spans 16 residues.

This chain joins TRBV19 and TRBJ1-2; the D is unclear. V was trimmed by 5 bases and J by 4 bases, leaving 5 bases between them. CDR3 length: 11 residues. Germline V gives CDR1 LNHDA, CDR2 SQIVND (reference sequence). CDR3 region: CASSYGYGYTF. The DNA of the CDR3 is TGTGCCAGTAGTTACGGCTATGGCTACACCTTC. Drawing the rest from reference TRBV19 and TRBJ1-2, the complete variable domain is DGGITQSPKYLFRKEGQNVTLSCEQNLNHDAMYWYRQDPGQGLRLIYYSQIVNDFQKGDIAEGYSVSREKKESFPLTVTSAQKNPTAFYLCASSYGYGYTFGSGTRLTVV.

The genes are TRBV5-1 and TRBJ2-2; 7 bases match TRBD1. Germline V CDR1 and CDR2: SGHRS, YFSETQ. This CDR3 is 15 amino acids long. The J segment lost 0 bases and the V segment lost 6 bases, leaving 5 bases of the junction unmatched. CDR3 sequence: CASNLGGPNTGELFF. For the CDR3, the DNA is TGCGCCAGCAACTTAGGGGGCCCGAACACCGGGGAGCTGTTTTTT.

This clone has a single count. The chain uses TRBV25-1 and TRBJ1-1; TRBD1 agrees at 9 bases. The germline gives CDR1 MGHDK, CDR2 SYGVNS. Losses at the gene ends were 2 bases for V and 1 base for J; bases not matched to a gene: 5. CDR3 length: 16 amino acids. CDR3 sequence: CASSEPDRGGNTEAFF. CDR3 coding DNA: TGTGCCAGCAGTGAACCCGACAGGGGGGGGAACACTGAAGCTTTCTTT.

The chain links TRBV5-4 to TRBJ1-4; D unclear. The V gene lost 3 bases and the J gene lost 0 bases, with 6 bases spanning the gap. This CDR3 spans 14 amino acids. Germline CDR1 and CDR2: SGHNT and YYREEE (reference sequence). The CDR3 DNA follows: TGTGCCAGCAGCTCAACTGCAACTAATGAAAAACTGTTTTTT. Translation gives CASSSTATNEKLFF. The entire variable domain, with the rest obtained from reference TRBV5-4 and TRBJ1-4, is as follows: ETGVTQSPTHLIKTRGQQVTLRCSSQSGHNTVSWYQQALGQGPQFIFQYYREEENGRGNFPPRFSGLQFPNYSSELNVNALELDDSALYLCASSSTATNEKLFFGSGTQLSVL.